The clone carrying this T cell receptor beta chain occurred many times. The library came from three nested PCR rounds adapted from ARM-PCR protocols. TCRdb reanalysed the multiplex PCR reads using MiXCR and keeps one entry per CDR3 protein. The sample consists of 77,000 or so distinct CDR3 sequences, around 74% of them appearing once. The template was RNA from unsorted bulk tissue. These data come from a study of tumor and adjacent non-tumor tissue in lung cancer. The sample consisted of lung tumor tissue. This receptor was taken from a woman aged 45-59 years with non-small cell lung cancer.

CDR3 region: CASSHGSGRAVGELFF. For the CDR3, the DNA is TGCGCCAGCAGCCACGGAAGCGGGAGGGCCGTGGGGGAGCTGTTTTTT. This chain connects TRBV5-1 to TRBJ2-2; 10 nucleotides align to TRBD2. Germline V gene data show CDR1 as SGHRS and CDR2 as YFSETQ. The CDR3 is made up of 16 amino acids. J was trimmed by 8 bases and V by 4 bases; bases with no gene match: 11.